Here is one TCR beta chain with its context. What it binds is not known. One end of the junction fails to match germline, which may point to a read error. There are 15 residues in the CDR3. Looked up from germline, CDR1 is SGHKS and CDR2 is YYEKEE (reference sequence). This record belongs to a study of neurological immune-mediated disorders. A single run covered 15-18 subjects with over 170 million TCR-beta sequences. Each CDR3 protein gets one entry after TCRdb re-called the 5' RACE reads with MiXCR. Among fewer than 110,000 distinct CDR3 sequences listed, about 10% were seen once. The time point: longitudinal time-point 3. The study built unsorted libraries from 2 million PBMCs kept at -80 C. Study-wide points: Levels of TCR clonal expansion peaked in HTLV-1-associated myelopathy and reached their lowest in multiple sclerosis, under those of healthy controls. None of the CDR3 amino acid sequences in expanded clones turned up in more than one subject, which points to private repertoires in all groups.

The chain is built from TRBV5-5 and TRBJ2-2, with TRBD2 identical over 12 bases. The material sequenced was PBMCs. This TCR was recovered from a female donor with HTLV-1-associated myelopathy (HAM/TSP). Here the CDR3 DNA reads TGTGCCAACAGCTTACGGACTAGCGGGGCTGGGGAGCTGTTTTTT. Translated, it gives CANSLRTSGAGELFF.